The 26 T cell receptor beta chains in this list originate from one sample, sequenced in a study of blood T cells in healthy people across ages (dated by TCRdb to the mid-2010s). Library construction relied on 5' RACE. The sequencer listed for this sample is Illumina HiSeq 2500. A second PCR of about 6 to 11 cycles was performed with a sample-barcoded 5' primer and a J-beta primer mix. TCRdb reprocessed the public reads (quality trimming at Q25 with fastp, clone calling with MiXCR) and kept in-frame beta chains. Entries are consolidated by CDR3 protein sequence, retaining the most common genes and DNA. This sample comprises 850,000 to 950,000 distinct CDR3 sequences, about 30% of them detected only once. Around 16% of the sample is taken by the ten largest. The sequenced material came from blood. The receptors were sampled from a woman older than 75 in good health.

With respect to this clonotype: A clone one base away is much larger, so this may be a read error. J is TRBJ2-5 and V is TRBV20-1; tentatively, D is TRBD2 (6 bases). In germline, CDR1 is DFQATT, CDR2 SNEGSKA (reference sequence). Trimming stripped 6 bases from V and 2 bases from J, with 10 bases between. CDR3 length: 12 residues. CDR3 amino acids: CSAVAVQETQYF. CDR3 in DNA: TGCAGTGCCGTAGCGGTACAAGAGACCCAGTACTTC.

The V gene is TRBV20-1, the J gene TRBJ1-3; D gene unclear. The CDR3 runs 11 residues. Germline assignment: CDR1 DFQATT and CDR2 SNEGSKA (reference sequence). V gave up 0 bases and J gave up 6 bases, with 3 bases separating them. The chain's CDR3 is CSARDLNTIYF. The CDR3 DNA is TGCAGTGCTAGAGACTTAAACACCATATATTTT.

On this clonotype: A much larger clone lies one base from this, so it may be a read error. This chain connects TRBV28 to TRBJ2-5; no clear D. Germline-derived CDR1 and CDR2 are MDHEN and SYDVKM. The CDR3 extends over 13 amino acids. Trimming removed 7 bases from V and 7 bases from J, with 16 bases in between. The CDR3 nucleotides read TGTGCCAGCAACGCCCGCTCCGAAGGGACCCAGTACTTC. Translated, it gives CASNARSEGTQYF.

This clonotype was recorded once. A clone one base away is much larger, so this may be a read error. This chain uses TRBV5-1 with TRBJ2-3, with unresolved D. The V end lost 7 bases, the J end lost 5 bases, and 14 bases lay between the germline ends. Germline CDR1 is SGHRS and CDR2 is YFSETQ. The CDR3 loop spans 13 amino acids. The CDR3 coding sequence is TGCGCCAGCCGCTACGAAACCATAGATACGCAGTATTTT. Translation gives CASRYETIDTQYF.

The rearrangement uses TRBV6-2 or TRBV6-3 and TRBJ1-1, with D unclear. V was shortened by 2 bases and J by 6 bases, with 10 bases between the two germline ends. The CDR3 is 13 amino acids. CDR1 is MNHEY and CDR2 is SVGEGT in the germline V gene. This chain's CDR3 is CASSYPYGAEAFF. As DNA, the CDR3 is TGTGCCAGCAGTTACCCATACGGGGCTGAAGCTTTCTTT.

Concerning this clonotype itself: This clone may be a read error of a much larger clone one base away. The J gene is TRBJ1-2, the V gene TRBV10-3; D is perhaps TRBD1 (5 bases). Trimming took off 0 bases at V and 4 bases at J, with 15 bases between the two ends. Germline loops: CDR1 ENHRY, CDR2 SYGVKD. CDR3 size: 16 residues. The CDR3 here is CAISESMFAGSYGYTF. CDR3 DNA: TGTGCCATCAGTGAGTCGATGTTTGCAGGGAGCTATGGCTACACCTTC.

This clonotype was seen many times. This chain joins TRBV20-1 and TRBJ2-1, with D perhaps matching TRBD1 or TRBD2 (6 bases each). The germline gives CDR1 DFQATT, CDR2 SNEGSKA (reference sequence). This CDR3 contains 15 residues. Trimming removed 6 bases at V and 2 bases at J, with 17 bases between. The CDR3 DNA follows: TGCAGTGCGCCAGATGCGGGACACCCCTACAATGAGCAGTTCTTC. It codes for CSAPDAGHPYNEQFF.

This clonotype was seen a handful of times. The chain uses TRBV7-9 and TRBJ1-6, with a weak D call TRBD1 (6 bases). The CDR3 length is 14 residues. The V gene lost 5 bases and the J gene lost 8 bases, with 13 bases spanning the gap. Germline CDR1 and CDR2: SEHNR and FQNEAQ (reference sequence). CDR3 amino acids: CASSASGADSPLHF. DNA of the CDR3: TGTGCCAGCAGCGCCTCAGGGGCTGATTCACCCCTCCACTTT.

This clonotype appeared a single time. This may come from a read error, since a much larger clone is one base off. The chain recombines TRBV7-2 with TRBJ2-5; 7 bases fit TRBD1. Trimming took 5 bases from V and 1 from J; bases not matched to a gene: 4. The CDR3 loop spans 14 amino acids. Germline assignment: CDR1 SGHTA and CDR2 FQGNSA. The CDR3 is CASSIDRAQETQYF. DNA for the CDR3: TGTGCCAGCAGCATAGACAGGGCCCAAGAGACCCAGTACTTC.

At least ten counts were recorded for this clonotype. V usage is TRBV20-1 and J usage is TRBJ2-7, with TRBD2 matching 8 bases. The CDR3 totals 14 residues. J lost 3 bases, V lost 3 bases, and 7 bases had no gene match. Looked up from germline, CDR1 is DFQATT and CDR2 is SNEGSKA (reference sequence). In nucleotides, the CDR3 is TGCAGTGCTAGGGAACGGGGGGGGAACTACGAGCAGTACTTC. It encodes CSARERGGNYEQYF.

For this clonotype: This may be a read error: a much more frequent sequence differs by one nucleotide. V is TRBV12-3 or TRBV12-4 and J is TRBJ2-7; D is unclear. This CDR3 region has 13 residues. V dropped 2 bases and J dropped 7 bases, with 12 bases sitting between them. The CDR3 loop is CASSLIGSGEQYF. In DNA, the CDR3 is TGTGCCAGCAGTTTAATAGGGTCGGGTGAGCAGTACTTC.

This chain joins TRBV6-5 and TRBJ1-5, with 10 bases matching TRBD1. V shed 0 bases and J 4 bases; nucleotides not matched to a gene: 6. CDR1 and CDR2 from the germline V gene are MNHEY and SVGAGI. The CDR3 extends over 17 amino acids. CDR3 sequence reads: CASSYSKGQGRNQPQHF. DNA for the CDR3: TGTGCCAGCAGTTACTCGAAGGGACAGGGGAGAAATCAGCCCCAGCATTTT.

This clonotype showed up many times. The chain has TRBV27 and TRBJ2-1; possibly TRBD2 for D (7 bases). V was shortened by 0 bases and J by 1 base, with 16 bases between the two germline ends. The CDR3 is 18 amino acids. Germline CDR1 MNHEY, CDR2 SMNVEV (reference sequence). CDR3 DNA sequence: TGTGCCAGCAGTTTATCGATGGGCGGGGGCGGTTCCTACAATGAGCAGTTCTTC. Its translation: CASSLSMGGGGSYNEQFF.

The chain uses TRBV7-2 and TRBJ2-1; 8 bases are shared with TRBD2. Germline CDR1 reads SGHTA; CDR2 reads FQGNSA. The CDR3 consists of 15 residues. V shed 1 base, J shed 8 bases, and the junction held 7 bases outside the gene matches. DNA of the CDR3: TGTGCCAGCAGCTTAGTGGACGGGGGGGCTTATGAGCAGTTCTTC. Amino acids: CASSLVDGGAYEQFF.

The V call is TRBV7-6, the J call TRBJ2-2; TRBD1 aligns across 9 bases. Germline V gene lookup returns CDR1 SGHVS and CDR2 FNYEAQ. Losses at the gene ends were 6 bases for V and 5 bases for J; bases not matched to a gene: 7. The CDR3 extends over 15 amino acids. The DNA for the CDR3 is TGTGCCAGCAGACCCGGGACAGGGACTACCGGGGAGCTGTTTTTT. Encoded protein: CASRPGTGTTGELFF.

Comments on this clonotype: A junction end diverges from the germline sequence, so it may reflect a read error. The chain is built from TRBV6-2 or TRBV6-3 and TRBJ2-6; D gene unclear. The CDR3 is 19 amino acids. Germline V gene sequence: CDR1 MNHEY, CDR2 SVGEGT. In DNA, the CDR3 is TGTGCCGGCAGTCACCTCCCCACCCAACGCAGGCCCGGGGCCAACGTCCTGACTTTC. Protein product: CAGSHLPTQRRPGANVLTF.

Many counts were recorded for this clonotype. The rearrangement links TRBV9 to TRBJ2-5, with D uncertain. Germline V gives CDR1 SGDLS, CDR2 YYNGEE. The CDR3 sequence is 13 residues long. Trimming pared 0 bases from V and 4 bases from J, leaving 7 bases between. The CDR3 reads CASSVGDRETQYF. In DNA, the CDR3 is TGTGCCAGCAGCGTAGGGGATCGAGAGACCCAGTACTTC.

The chain is built from TRBV3-1 and TRBJ1-1; D might be TRBD1 (5 bases). The V end was cut by 2 bases, the J end by 1 base, with 17 bases between. Germline V lookup: CDR1 LGHDT, CDR2 YNNKEL (reference sequence). The CDR3 loop spans 17 amino acids. The CDR3 loop reads CASSQPHTGQGNTEAFF. The CDR3 nucleotides read TGTGCCAGCAGCCAACCCCACACGGGGCAGGGGAACACTGAAGCTTTCTTT. The full variable domain, its missing parts supplied by reference TRBV3-1 and TRBJ1-1, is DTAVSQTPKYLVTQMGNDKSIKCEQNLGHDTMYWYKQDSKKFLKIMFSYNNKELIINETVPNRFSPKSPDKAHLNLHINSLELGDSAVYFCASSQPHTGQGNTEAFFGQGTRLTVV.

This clonotype came up many times. The chain combines TRBV7-2 with TRBJ2-7; D may be TRBD2 (5 bases). This CDR3 has 14 amino acids. V lost 4 bases and J 3 bases, leaving 13 bases between the germline ends. Looked up from germline, CDR1 is SGHTA and CDR2 is FQGNSA. The CDR3 is CASSSLTTNYEQYF. The CDR3, as DNA: TGTGCCAGCAGCTCGCTGACTACAAACTACGAGCAGTACTTC. Filled out from reference TRBV7-2 and TRBJ2-7, the complete variable domain reads GAGVSQSPSNKVTEKGKDVELRCDPISGHTALYWYRQSLGQGLEFLIYFQGNSAPDKSGLPSDRFSAERTGGSVSTLTIQRTQQEDSAVYLCASSSLTTNYEQYFGPGTRLTVT.

The gene calls are TRBV10-2 and TRBJ1-4; D ambiguous. CDR1 and CDR2 from the germline V gene are WSHSY and SAAADI. The CDR3 extends over 14 amino acids. With 8 bases removed from V and 0 bases from J, the gap between germline ends came to 10 bases. The CDR3 DNA follows: TGCGCCAGCCGAGACGTAGCAACTAATGAAAAACTGTTTTTT. This codes for CASRDVATNEKLFF.

This clonotype has just a few counts. V usage is TRBV7-8 and J usage is TRBJ1-1; D is possibly TRBD1 (6 bases). Per the germline V gene, CDR1 is SGHVS and CDR2 is FQNEAQ. The CDR3 consists of 13 residues. V was shortened by 5 bases and J by 13 bases, with 20 bases between the two germline ends. DNA of the CDR3: TGTGCCAGCAGCCCCCTGGACCGGGGGCTTCATTTCTTT. Amino acid sequence: CASSPLDRGLHFF.

The chain couples TRBV7-2 to TRBJ2-1, with 7 bases that match TRBD2. The CDR3 totals 12 residues. V was pared by 0 bases and J by 15 bases, with 5 bases of the junction left unmatched. Germline-derived CDR1 and CDR2 are SGHTA and FQGNSA. DNA of the CDR3: TGTGCCAGCAGCTTAGCACGGGGGGAACCGTTCTTC. Its translation is CASSLARGEPFF.

As to this clonotype: A much larger clone differs by one base, so this may be a read error. The limits of the CDR3 on the DNA are not certain, so only TCRdb's listed CDR3 is given. The rearrangement joins TRBV27 to TRBJ2-3; the table's D call of TRBD2 was not tested on the DNA. Germline CDR1 MNHEY, CDR2 SMNVEV (reference sequence). The CDR3 length equals 18 residues, ends included. CDR3 in amino acids: CASSFGWGGGAVTDTQDF.

Concerning this clonotype: No DNA is shown, since the ends of the CDR3 on it are uncertain; the CDR3 is the one TCRdb lists. The rearrangement uses TRBV1 and TRBJ2-7. TRBV1 is labeled a pseudogene. The CDR3 adds up to 15 amino acids, both ends counted. The CDR3 region is CTSSHLVAYGNEQYF.

In this sample, this clonotype turned up many times. This chain uses TRBV9 with TRBJ2-1; 10 bases are shared with TRBD2. This CDR3 region has 16 residues. V shed 3 bases, J shed 3 bases, and the junction held 6 bases outside the gene matches. CDR1 and CDR2 from the germline V gene are SGDLS and YYNGEE. The CDR3 sequence is CASSGGPSGGYNEQFF. The CDR3 DNA sequence: TGTGCCAGCAGCGGGGGTCCTAGCGGGGGCTACAATGAGCAGTTCTTC.

This clonotype was counted at least ten times. The chain joins TRBV5-1 to TRBJ2-5; TRBD1 matches at 9 bases. Trimming took 3 bases from V and 5 from J; bases not matched to a gene: 11. The CDR3 totals 16 residues. The germline CDR1 and CDR2 sequences are SGHRS and YFSETQ. DNA for the CDR3: TGCGCCAGCAGCTGGGCGTTACAGGGGGCTGGGGAGACCCAGTACTTC. Its translation: CASSWALQGAGETQYF.